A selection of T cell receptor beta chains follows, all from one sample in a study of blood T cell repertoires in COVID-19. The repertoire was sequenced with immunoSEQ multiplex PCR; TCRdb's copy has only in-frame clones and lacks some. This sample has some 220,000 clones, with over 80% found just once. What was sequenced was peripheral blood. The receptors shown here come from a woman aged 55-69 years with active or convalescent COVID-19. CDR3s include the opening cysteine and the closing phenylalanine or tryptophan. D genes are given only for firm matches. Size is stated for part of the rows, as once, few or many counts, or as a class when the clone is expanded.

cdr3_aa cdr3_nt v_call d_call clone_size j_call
CASSQRGDRLGPLYEQYF TGTGCCAGCAGCCAACGGGGGGACCGTCTAGGGCCTCTCTACGAGCAGTACTTC TRBV27 TRBD2 - TRBJ2-7
CAIRGDSGANTGELFF TGTGCCATCAGGGGAGATAGCGGGGCGAACACCGGGGAGCTGTTTTTT TRBV10-3 TRBD2 once TRBJ2-2
CATSRGFRQEAFF TGTGCCACCAGCAGAGGGTTCCGACAGGAGGCTTTCTTT TRBV15 - few TRBJ1-1
CASSQRTGSTEAFF TGTGCCAGCAGCCAAAGGACAGGGAGCACTGAAGCTTTCTTT TRBV3-1/TRBV3-2 TRBD1 few TRBJ1-1
CASTSVSARGGEKLFF TGTGCCAGCACCTCCGTTTCGGCTAGGGGTGGTGAAAAACTGTTTTTT TRBV28 - - TRBJ1-4
CASTMGSGRARGEQFF TGTGCCAGTACCATGGGTAGCGGGAGGGCCCGGGGTGAGCAGTTCTTC TRBV19 TRBD2 - TRBJ2-1
CASSQLSGNTEAFF TGTGCCAGCAGCCAGCTCTCCGGGAACACTGAAGCTTTCTTT TRBV14 - - TRBJ1-1
CAWSKQGDTIYF TGTGCCTGGAGCAAACAGGGTGACACCATATATTTT TRBV30 - - TRBJ1-3
CASGRTRPDTQYF TGTGCTAGTGGCAGGACTCGCCCAGATACGCAGTATTTT TRBV12-5 - - TRBJ2-3
CASSLRTAYEQYF TGTGCCAGCAGCTTGAGGACAGCGTACGAGCAGTACTTC TRBV7-8 - - TRBJ2-7
CATSRVGGHNSPLHF TGTGCCACCAGCAGAGTGGGGGGTCATAATTCACCCCTCCACTTT TRBV15 - - TRBJ1-6